This entry lists 2 T cell receptor beta chains sequenced from one sample in a study of cytomegalovirus exposure and HLA in healthy donors. The protocol was immunoSEQ multiplex PCR, while the TCRdb copy is restricted to in-frame clones and leaves out a portion. Found here are fewer than 70,000 clones, 95% of them singletons; the top ten hold around 5.5%. Material: PBMCs. The receptors come from a woman younger than 30 in good health and CMV-seropositive.

The V gene is TRBV19, the J gene TRBJ2-5; D possibly corresponds to TRBD2 (6 bases). CDR1 is LNHDA and CDR2 is SQIVND in the germline V gene (reference sequence). V dropped 5 bases and J dropped 2 bases, with 21 bases sitting between them. The CDR3 has 17 amino acids. Here the CDR3 reads CASSFPSPGVGQETQYF. As DNA, the CDR3 is TGTGCCAGTAGTTTCCCCTCCCCGGGGGTAGGGCAAGAGACCCAGTACTTC.

The chain joins TRBV4-3 to TRBJ1-1; D perhaps matches TRBD1 (6 bases). The length of the CDR3 is 15 residues. Between the trimmed V and J ends, which lost 0 bases and 5 bases, there was a span of 13 bases. The V gene's germline CDR1 is LGHNA and CDR2 YSLEER. CDR3 region: CASSQDTGRDTEAFF. CDR3 nucleotide sequence: TGCGCCAGCAGCCAAGATACAGGGAGGGATACTGAAGCTTTCTTT.